This section outlines one TCR beta chain sequence together with its context. This clonotype was seen ten or more times. Its recognized antigen is unknown. No much larger clone is present one base from it, and per-base qualities are unavailable. This entry belongs to a study of Graves' ophthalmopathy and Graves' hyperthyroidism (dated by TCRdb to the late 2010s). Broadly, across the study: Peripheral blood was collected at initial diagnosis, before any treatment. To explore V-J signatures that distinguish ophthalmopathy from hyperthyroidism, a discovery set of more than 90 patients was enrolled, made up of approximately 45 with ophthalmopathy and 57 with stable hyperthyroidism. In total, approximately 130 blood samples were TCR-sequenced: approximately 42 ophthalmopathy, some 75 hyperthyroidism and about 17 hyperthyroidism-to-ophthalmopathy patients. TCR beta repertoire signatures were used to distinguish Graves' ophthalmopathy from Graves' hyperthyroidism and to predict progression to ophthalmopathy. In over five hyperthyroidism patients, T-cell repertoires of thyroid tissue and blood were compared. The 100 or so discovery patients were randomly divided into training and test sets at a 7:3 ratio. Following sample collection, hyperthyroidism patients were given methimazole at a starting dose of 30 mg daily, and ophthalmopathy patients were given high-dose intravenous methylprednisolone. The independent validation cohort included some 19 hyperthyroidism patients plus 17 patients who later progressed from hyperthyroidism to ophthalmopathy. Broader findings and caveats from the paper: In validation, the model predicted ophthalmopathy progression with less than 71% sensitivity and around 72% specificity; 12 predicted patients were CT-confirmed with GO in a median of around 6 months. Most of the expanded thyroid clonotypes with a frequency above 0.001 were also detected in blood, and it was suggested that the thyroid immune response may be reflected by blood repertoires. No statistical method was used to set the sample size in advance, and the investigators knew which group each participant was assigned to. In cross-validation, the 13-signature model distinguished ophthalmopathy from stable hyperthyroidism with about 87% sensitivity and about 84% specificity, and in the test set the corresponding values were roughly 80% and 76%.

Patients with ophthalmopathy had moderately to severely active disease, with a Clinical Activity Score of 3 or more, a NOSPECS grade of 4 or more, and a disease duration of less than 3 months. Anyone with other autoimmune diseases, uncontrolled infections, pregnancy or lactation was excluded from the study. Diagnosis relied on clinical symptoms, serum thyroxine, TRAb, thyroid ultrasound and orbital computed tomography. Using Ficoll-Paque density gradient centrifugation, PBMCs were isolated from 10 ml of fresh peripheral blood. Total RNA was extracted using Trizol reagent, and RNA quality was checked on an Agilent 2100 Bioanalyzer. V sheds 3 bases and J sheds 5 bases, leaving 10 bases between their ends. Measured from the cysteine to the phenylalanine, the CDR3 is 13 residues long. The read is trimmed to its CDR3 DNA, 39 bases read in frame from base 1. The germline V gene gives CDR1 as MNHEY and CDR2 as SVGEGT.

For repertoire sequencing, TCR beta CDR3 regions were amplified from RNA transcripts. HTBI primers and the Qiagen OneStep RT-PCR kit were used in a first-round RT-PCR, which was followed by a second-round multiplex PCR, size selection and purification. Libraries were sequenced paired-end with 100 bp reads on an Illumina HiSeq2000. Concerning the study's data processing: SOAPnuke was used to process the reads, throwing out any read that had adapters, had uncalled bases, had a mean Phred below 15, or lacked an exact constant-primer or identifier match. COPE v1.2.5 was used to merge high-quality paired reads. Each unique nucleotide sequence was defined as a clonotype, and clonotypes were aligned to IMGT TRB V, D and J references with MiTCR v1.1. The analysis was limited to V-J combinations with a frequency above 0.0001, which together covered roughly 99% of repertoires. A TCR clonal expansion and chaos score per V-J combination was defined as the ratio of F50 clonal expansion to chaos observed in the TCRdist matrix. Welch's t-statistics and random forest were used to reduce features to some 13 V-J combinations, which were fed into a naive Bayes classifier. Thyroid-blood repertoire similarity was quantified with the Morisita-Horn index. TCRdb trimmed the raw reads at Q25, called clones with MiXCR and kept productive beta chains. Each CDR3 protein appears once, grouped with its most common genes and DNA. What appears here as the V and J calls and clone size reflects TCRdb's work, not the paper's. In all, the sample holds a few hundred thousand distinct CDR3 sequences, and about a sixth of those were seen once. Roughly 1.4% of the sample lies in the top ten.

The TCR comes from a woman between 18 and 30 years old with Graves' ophthalmopathy. Donor details come from another sample of the same person, matched by shared clones. The sequence links TRBV6-2 or TRBV6-3 to TRBJ1-1; a tentative D call is TRBD1 (6 bases match). Sequenced sample: peripheral blood. The DNA sequence follows: TGTGCCAGCAGTTATTTCAGGGGTACTGAAGCTTTCTTT. Its translation reads: CASSYFRGTEAFF.